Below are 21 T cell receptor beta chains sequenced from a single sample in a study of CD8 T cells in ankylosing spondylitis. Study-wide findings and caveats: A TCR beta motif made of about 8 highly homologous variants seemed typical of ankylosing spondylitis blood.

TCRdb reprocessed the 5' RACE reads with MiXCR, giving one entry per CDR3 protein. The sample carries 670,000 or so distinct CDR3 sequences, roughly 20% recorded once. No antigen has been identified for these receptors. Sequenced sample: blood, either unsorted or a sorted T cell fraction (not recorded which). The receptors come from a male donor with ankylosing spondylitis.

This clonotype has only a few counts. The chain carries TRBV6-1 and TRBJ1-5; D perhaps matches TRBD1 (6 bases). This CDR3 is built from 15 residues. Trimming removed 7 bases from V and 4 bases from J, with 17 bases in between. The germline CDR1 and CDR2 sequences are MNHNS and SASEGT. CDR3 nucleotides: TGTGCCAGCAAATCCCGTCAGGGGCGAAATCAGCCCCAGCATTTT. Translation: CASKSRQGRNQPQHF.

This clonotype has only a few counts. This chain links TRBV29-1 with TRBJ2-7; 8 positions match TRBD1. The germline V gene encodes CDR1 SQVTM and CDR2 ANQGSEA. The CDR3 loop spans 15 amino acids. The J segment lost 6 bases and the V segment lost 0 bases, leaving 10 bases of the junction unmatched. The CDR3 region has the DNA TGCAGCGTTGAAGACCCAGGGGGCGAAGGGGGCGAGCAGTACTTC. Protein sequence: CSVEDPGGEGGEQYF.

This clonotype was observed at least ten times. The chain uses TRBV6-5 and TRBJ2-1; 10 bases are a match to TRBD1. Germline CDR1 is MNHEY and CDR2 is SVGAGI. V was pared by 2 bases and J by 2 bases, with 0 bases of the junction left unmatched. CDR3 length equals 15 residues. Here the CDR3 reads CASSYGTGAYNEQFF. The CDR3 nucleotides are TGTGCCAGCAGTTACGGGACAGGGGCCTACAATGAGCAGTTCTTC.

The CDR3 region has the DNA TGTGCCAGCAGCCCCTCGTCTCGACCCCCGAAGGATACGCAGTATTTT. Translation: CASSPSSRPPKDTQYF. This chain links TRBV7-2 with TRBJ2-3; the D is unclear. Per the germline V gene, CDR1 is SGHTA and CDR2 is FQGNSA. Trimming took 5 bases from V and 6 from J, leaving 21 bases between them. The CDR3 contains 16 residues.

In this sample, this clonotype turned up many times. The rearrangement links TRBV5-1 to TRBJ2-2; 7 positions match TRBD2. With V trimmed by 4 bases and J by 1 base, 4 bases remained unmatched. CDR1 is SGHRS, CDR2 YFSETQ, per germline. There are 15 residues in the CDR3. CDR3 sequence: CASSRVAGNTGELFF. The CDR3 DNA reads TGCGCCAGCAGCAGGGTAGCGGGGAACACCGGGGAGCTGTTTTTT. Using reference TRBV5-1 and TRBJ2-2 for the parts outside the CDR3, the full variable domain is KAGVTQTPRYLIKTRGQQVTLSCSPISGHRSVSWYQQTPGQGLQFLFEYFSETQRNKGNFPGRFSGRQFSNSRSEMNVSTLELGDSALYLCASSRVAGNTGELFFGEGSRLTVL.

The DNA for the CDR3 is TGCAGTGCTAGAGTACTCAGCACAGGGACCCTAGACGAGCAGTACTTC. Translating gives CSARVLSTGTLDEQYF. The V and J genes are TRBV20-1 and TRBJ2-7; tentatively, D is TRBD1 (6 bases). Per germline, CDR1 DFQATT and CDR2 SNEGSKA (reference sequence). The CDR3 has 16 residues. V lost 1 base, J lost 5 bases, and 21 bases lay in between.

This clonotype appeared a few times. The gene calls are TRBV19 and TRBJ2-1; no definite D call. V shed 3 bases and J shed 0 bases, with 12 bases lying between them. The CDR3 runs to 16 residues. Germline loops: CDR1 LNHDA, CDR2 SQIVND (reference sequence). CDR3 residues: CASSIHTLSSYNEQFF. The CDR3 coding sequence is TGTGCCAGTAGTATTCACACTCTGAGCTCCTACAATGAGCAGTTCTTC.

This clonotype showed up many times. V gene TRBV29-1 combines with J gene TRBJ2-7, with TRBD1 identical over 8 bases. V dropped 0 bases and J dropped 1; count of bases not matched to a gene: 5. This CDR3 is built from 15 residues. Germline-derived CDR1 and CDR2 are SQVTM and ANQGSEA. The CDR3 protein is CSVEDRQGPSYEQYF. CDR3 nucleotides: TGCAGCGTTGAAGATCGACAGGGGCCGTCCTACGAGCAGTACTTC.

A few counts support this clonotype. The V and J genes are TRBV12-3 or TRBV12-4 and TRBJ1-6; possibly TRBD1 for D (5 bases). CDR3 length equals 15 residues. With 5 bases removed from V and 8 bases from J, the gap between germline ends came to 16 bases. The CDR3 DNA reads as TGTGCCAGCAGTCCATATAGCCAGACAGATTCACCCCTCCACTTT. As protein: CASSPYSQTDSPLHF.

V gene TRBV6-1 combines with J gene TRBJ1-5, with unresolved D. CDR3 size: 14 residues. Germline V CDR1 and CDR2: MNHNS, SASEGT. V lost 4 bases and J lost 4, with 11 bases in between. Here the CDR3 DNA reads TGTGCCAGCAGTGGGGAAATTCCAAATCAGCCCCAGCATTTT. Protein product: CASSGEIPNQPQHF.

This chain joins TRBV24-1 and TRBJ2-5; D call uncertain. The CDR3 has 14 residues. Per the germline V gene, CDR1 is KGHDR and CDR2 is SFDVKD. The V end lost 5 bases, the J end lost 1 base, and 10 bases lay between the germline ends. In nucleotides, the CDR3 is TGTGCCACCAGTGGGGCCCAGGCCCAAGAGACCCAGTACTTC. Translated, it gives CATSGAQAQETQYF.

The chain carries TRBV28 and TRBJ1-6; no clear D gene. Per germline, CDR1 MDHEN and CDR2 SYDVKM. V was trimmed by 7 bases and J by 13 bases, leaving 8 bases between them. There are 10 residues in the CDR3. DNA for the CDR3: TGTGCCAGCAATACCCTGCCCCTCCACTTT. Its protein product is CASNTLPLHF.

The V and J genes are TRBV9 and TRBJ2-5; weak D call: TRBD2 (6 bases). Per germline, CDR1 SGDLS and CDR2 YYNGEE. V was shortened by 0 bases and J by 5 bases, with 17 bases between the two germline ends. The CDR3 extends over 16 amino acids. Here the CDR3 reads CASSVESGGEQETQYF. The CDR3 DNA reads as TGTGCCAGCAGCGTAGAGAGCGGAGGGGAACAGGAGACCCAGTACTTC. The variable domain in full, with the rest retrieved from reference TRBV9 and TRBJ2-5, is DSGVTQTPKHLITATGQRVTLRCSPRSGDLSVYWYQQSLDQGLQFLIQYYNGEERAKGNILERFSAQQFPDLHSELNLSSLELGDSALYFCASSVESGGEQETQYFGPGTRLLVL.

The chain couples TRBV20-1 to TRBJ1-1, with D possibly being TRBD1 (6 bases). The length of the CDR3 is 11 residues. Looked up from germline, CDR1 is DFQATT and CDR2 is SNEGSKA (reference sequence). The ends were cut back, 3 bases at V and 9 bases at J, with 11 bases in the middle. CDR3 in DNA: TGCAGTGCTAGCGTGGGGGGGCAAGCTTTCTTT. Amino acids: CSASVGGQAFF.

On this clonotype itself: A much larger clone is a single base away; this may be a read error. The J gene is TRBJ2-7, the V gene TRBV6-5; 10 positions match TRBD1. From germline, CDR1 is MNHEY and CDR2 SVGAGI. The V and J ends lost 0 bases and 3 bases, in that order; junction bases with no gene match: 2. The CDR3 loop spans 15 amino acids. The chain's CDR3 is CASSYSGQGHYEQYF. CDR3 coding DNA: TGTGCCAGCAGTTACTCGGGACAGGGGCACTACGAGCAGTACTTC.

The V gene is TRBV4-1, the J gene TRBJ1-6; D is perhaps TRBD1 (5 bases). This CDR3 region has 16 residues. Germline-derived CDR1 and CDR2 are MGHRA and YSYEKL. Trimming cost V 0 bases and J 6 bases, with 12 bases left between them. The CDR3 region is CASSQDQGPANSPLHF. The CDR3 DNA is TGCGCCAGCAGCCAAGATCAGGGTCCGGCTAATTCACCCCTCCACTTT.

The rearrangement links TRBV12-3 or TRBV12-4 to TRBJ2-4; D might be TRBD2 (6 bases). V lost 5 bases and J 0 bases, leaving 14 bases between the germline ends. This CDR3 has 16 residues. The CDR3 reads CASSPRPGLAKNIQYF. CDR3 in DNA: TGTGCCAGCAGTCCCCGACCGGGACTAGCCAAAAACATTCAGTACTTC.

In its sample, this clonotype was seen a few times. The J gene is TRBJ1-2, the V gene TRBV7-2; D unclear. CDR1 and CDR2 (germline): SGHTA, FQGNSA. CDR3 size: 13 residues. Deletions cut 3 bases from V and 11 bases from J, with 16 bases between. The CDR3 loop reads CASSLTRSAGYTF. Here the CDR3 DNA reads TGTGCCAGCAGCTTGACCAGAAGCGCGGGGTACACCTTC.

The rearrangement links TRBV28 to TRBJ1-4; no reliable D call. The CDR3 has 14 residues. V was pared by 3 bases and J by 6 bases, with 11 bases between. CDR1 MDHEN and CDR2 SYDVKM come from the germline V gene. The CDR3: CASSFGGLYEKLFF. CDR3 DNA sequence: TGTGCCAGCAGTTTTGGAGGGCTCTATGAAAAACTGTTTTTT.

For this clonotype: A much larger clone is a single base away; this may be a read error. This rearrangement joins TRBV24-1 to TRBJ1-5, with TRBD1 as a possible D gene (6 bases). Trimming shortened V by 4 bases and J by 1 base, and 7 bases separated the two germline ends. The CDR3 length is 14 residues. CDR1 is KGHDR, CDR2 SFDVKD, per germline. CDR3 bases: TGTGCCACCAGTGAAAGGGGGAGCAATCAGCCCCAGCATTTT. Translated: CATSERGSNQPQHF.

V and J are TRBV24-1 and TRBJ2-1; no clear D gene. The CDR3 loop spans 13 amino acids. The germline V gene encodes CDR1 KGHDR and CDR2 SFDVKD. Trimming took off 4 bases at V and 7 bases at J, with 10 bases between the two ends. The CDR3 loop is CATSDPQGNEQFF. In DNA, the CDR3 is TGTGCCACCAGTGACCCCCAAGGAAATGAGCAGTTCTTC.